This T cell receptor beta chain was sequenced in a study of CD8+CD57+ T cells in acquired aplastic anemia. Study background: Sorted CD4+ and CD8+ cell DNA averaged about 3 ug.

The CDR3 is made up of 14 amino acids. Germline CDR1 KGHDR, CDR2 SFDVKD. V shed 10 bases and J 0 bases; nucleotides not matched to a gene: 4. Those patients picked for sequencing had displayed CD8+CD57+ cell expansion on flow cytometry. None of the patients had been given any therapy when their blood was sampled. Findings and limits, study-wide: The number of CD8+ CDR3 sequences shared by patients and controls was about 30. Simpson's diversity of CD8+ cells was not significantly different in patients compared with controls.

TCR beta VDJ and CDR3 profiling used genomic DNA as template. TCRdb re-analysed the reads in MiXCR, keeping a single row per CDR3 protein. Of 100,000 to 150,000 distinct CDR3 sequences listed, 50% to 60% are singletons. Of note for this clonotype: Its specificity is not known.

V is TRBV24-1 and J is TRBJ2-2; 7 bases agree with TRBD1. The receptor's source is a human donor with aplastic anemia. Sequenced: sorted CD4+, CD8+, or CD8+CD57+ T cells (not recorded which) from PBMCs. The CDR3 loop reads CATNDRANTGELFF. The DNA of the CDR3 is TGTGCCACTAACGACAGGGCGAACACCGGGGAGCTGTTTTTT.